This TCR beta chain was captured in a study of blood T cell repertoires in COVID-19. Turning to the study itself: Italy, Spain and the United States were the sources of the convalescent and acute COVID-19 samples.

This clone was detected once. Germline values: CDR1 LNHDA, CDR2 SQIVND (reference sequence). This CDR3 contains 15 residues. J gave up 4 bases and V 3 bases, and 8 bases lay outside the gene matches. The protocol was immunoSEQ multiplex PCR, while the TCRdb copy is restricted to in-frame clones and leaves out a portion. The repertoire has 250,000 to 300,000 clones, 75% to 90% of them found once; the top ten carry around 13%. The sample comprised peripheral blood. The rearrangement joins TRBV19 to TRBJ1-2; TRBD1 matches 7 bases. The TCR was taken from a woman aged 65 to 85 with COVID-19, enrolled during active disease. The DNA for the CDR3 is TGTGCCAGTAGTATGAAGGGACAGACCATCTATGGCTACACCTTC. Amino acids: CASSMKGQTIYGYTF.